This is a list of T cell receptor beta chains from one sample in a study of technical replicates of blood from four donors. Only in-frame clones appear in the TCRdb table, and some are missing; sequencing was by immunoSEQ multiplex PCR. This table has 55,000 to 80,000 clones, 98% appearing once. Sequenced: T cells isolated from PBMCs. The receptors were gathered from a human donor in good health. Both conserved end residues are part of each CDR3. The D gene is left open where the match is weak. Size tells how often a clone was seen (once, few, many) or the class of an expanded clone, and some rows leave it out.

TRBJ1-1 | TRBV7-9 | 13 | NA | NA | TGTGCCAGCAGCTCGTTCGTGAACACTGAAGCTTTCTTT | CASSSFVNTEAFF
TRBJ2-2 | TRBV30 | 21 | once | TRBD2 | TGTGCCTGGAGTCATATGGAGGGACTAGCGGGCAAACAGCCCTACACCGGGGAGCTGTTTTTT | CAWSHMEGLAGKQPYTGELFF
TRBJ1-5 | TRBV6-1 | 15 | once | NA | TGTGCCAGCAGTGAAGATCCAGGCTTCAATCAGCCCCAGCATTTT | CASSEDPGFNQPQHF
TRBJ2-7 | TRBV6-5 | 12 | NA | NA | TGTGCCAGCAGTGCGCAGGGGCACGAGCAGTACTTC | CASSAQGHEQYF
TRBJ1-4 | TRBV6-5 | 14 | NA | NA | TGTGCCAGCAGGAAAACAGGTGGAAATGAAAAACTGTTTTTT | CASRKTGGNEKLFF
TRBJ2-5 | TRBV27 | 13 | NA | TRBD1 | TGTGCCAGCAGTTTTCAGGGGGCAGAGACCCAGTACTTC | CASSFQGAETQYF
TRBJ2-3 | TRBV19 | 15 | NA | TRBD2 | TGTGCCAGTAGTCCCCGTAGCGGGAGAGGAGATACGCAGTATTTT | CASSPRSGRGDTQYF
TRBJ2-2 | TRBV6-1 | 15 | NA | TRBD2 | TGTGCCAGCAGTGAACAGCGGGGAAACACCGGGGAGCTGTTTTTT | CASSEQRGNTGELFF
TRBJ1-1 | TRBV15 | 14 | NA | NA | TGTGCCACCAGCAGGGCCGCACAGGCCACTGAAGCTTTCTTT | CATSRAAQATEAFF
TRBJ2-7 | TRBV6-5 | 16 | once | NA | TGTGCCAGCAGTTACAGTCGGGATTTTTCCCTCTACGAGCAGTACTTC | CASSYSRDFSLYEQYF
TRBJ2-7 | TRBV7-9 | 14 | NA | NA | TGTGCCAGCAGCTTAGCGGGAGATGGCTACGAGCAGTACTTC | CASSLAGDGYEQYF
TRBJ1-5 | TRBV6-6 | 15 | NA | NA | TGTGCCAGCAGACCCTTGGGGGGTAGCAATCAGCCCCAGCATTTT | CASRPLGGSNQPQHF
TRBJ2-7 | TRBV10-3 | 15 | NA | NA | TGTGCCATCAGTGAAACTGACCGGACAGAATACGAGCAGTACTTC | CAISETDRTEYEQYF
TRBJ2-5 | TRBV19 | 12 | NA | NA | TGTGCCAGTAGTACGGACTGGGAGACCCAGTACTTC | CASSTDWETQYF
TRBJ1-2 | TRBV21-1 | 12 | NA | NA | TGTGCCAACAGCGGCGACAGTGGCGGCTACACCTTC | CANSGDSGGYTF
TRBJ2-1 | TRBV4-2 | 15 | NA | NA | TGTGCCAGCAGCCAAAACCGGGACTCCGAACATGAGCAGTTCTTC | CASSQNRDSEHEQFF
TRBJ1-5 | TRBV6-1 | 13 | NA | NA | TGTGCCAGCAGTGAATTGGGCGTCCAGCCCCAGCATTTT | CASSELGVQPQHF
TRBJ2-5 | TRBV7-9 | 16 | once | NA | TGTGCCAGCAGCTTCTTCCGGTACCAGGGAGGAGAGACCCAGTACTTC | CASSFFRYQGGETQYF
TRBJ2-1 | TRBV14 | 14 | NA | TRBD2 | TGTGCCAGCATGAGACTAGCGGGAGCCAATGAGCAGTTCTTC | CASMRLAGANEQFF
TRBJ2-7 | TRBV19 | 13 | NA | NA | TGTGCCAGTAGCCCGGGACACGCCAAGGAGCAGTACTTC | CASSPGHAKEQYF
TRBJ1-4 | TRBV18 | 16 | NA | NA | TGTGCCAGCTCACCACGAAAGACAGTCGGGGGTGAAAAACTGTTTTTT | CASSPRKTVGGEKLFF
TRBJ2-3 | TRBV5-1 | 17 | NA | TRBD2 | TGCGCCAGCAGCTTTAGGTGGGAGCGGGGGGAGACAGATACGCAGTATTTT | CASSFRWERGETDTQYF
TRBJ2-2 | TRBV5-1 | 16 | NA | TRBD2 | TGCGCCAGCAGCTTGTTGTCTAGCGGGGTTGGCGGGGAGCTGTTTTTT | CASSLLSSGVGGELFF
TRBJ2-1 | TRBV27 | 17 | NA | TRBD2 | TGTGCCAGCAGTTTACGGGTGGGACTAGCGGGAGTAGATGAGCAGTTCTTC | CASSLRVGLAGVDEQFF
TRBJ1-1 | TRBV11-1 | 12 | NA | NA | TGTGCCAGCAGCTCTCGGTACACTGAAGCTTTCTTT | CASSSRYTEAFF
TRBJ2-5 | TRBV5-1 | 15 | NA | NA | TGCGCCAGCAGCTTGTTTAGGGGGAGCCAAGAGACCCAGTACTTC | CASSLFRGSQETQYF
TRBJ1-2 | TRBV4-1 | 14 | NA | NA | TGCGCCAGCAGCCCCCAGGGTTTAAACGATGGCTACACCTTC | CASSPQGLNDGYTF
TRBJ2-7 | TRBV6-6 | 16 | NA | TRBD2 | TGTGCCAGCAGTCCCGACGCGGGGGGACGCGCCTACGAGCAGTACTTC | CASSPDAGGRAYEQYF
TRBJ2-2 | TRBV5-1 | 17 | NA | TRBD2 | TGCGCCAGCAGCTACGGACTAGCGGGGACGAACACCGGGGAGCTGTTTTTT | CASSYGLAGTNTGELFF
TRBJ2-1 | TRBV5-1 | 16 | NA | TRBD2 | TGCGCCAGCAGCTCGCTCACTAGCGGAGCTTACAATGAGCAGTTCTTC | CASSSLTSGAYNEQFF
TRBJ2-2 | TRBV4-1 | 16 | NA | TRBD2 | TGCGCCAGCAGCCAGATGACTAGCGGGGGGGTTGGGGAGCTGTTTTTT | CASSQMTSGGVGELFF
TRBJ2-1 | TRBV11-2 | 14 | NA | NA | TGTGCCAGCAGCTTAGAAGCGGGTCGTAATGAGCAGTTCTTC | CASSLEAGRNEQFF
TRBJ2-1 | TRBV6-6 | 12 | once | NA | TGTGCCAGCGGGCAGGGGACCCATGAGCAGTTCTTC | CASGQGTHEQFF
TRBJ2-7 | TRBV7-6 | 15 | NA | TRBD1 | TGTGCCAGCAGCTCAGAAGCAGGGGGCGGTTCCGAGCAGTACTTC | CASSSEAGGGSEQYF
TRBJ2-7 | TRBV13 | 16 | NA | TRBD1 | TGTGCCAGCAGCCCCCGACAGGGTTGGGGCAGCTACGAGCAGTACTTC | CASSPRQGWGSYEQYF
TRBJ1-2 | TRBV6-5 | 13 | NA | NA | TGTGCCAGCAGTTACGGCAGGGTGGGTGGCTACACCTTC | CASSYGRVGGYTF
TRBJ2-7 | TRBV11-2 | 13 | NA | NA | TGTGCCAGCAGCTTAAGGCAGGGTGGCGAGCAGTACTTC | CASSLRQGGEQYF
TRBJ1-5 | TRBV30 | 15 | NA | TRBD1 | TGTGCCTGGAGCCTCGGGACAGGGATAAATCAGCCCCAGCATTTT | CAWSLGTGINQPQHF
TRBJ1-4 | TRBV2 | 15 | NA | TRBD1 | TGTGCCAGCAGTGTTACAGGGGCTCCTGACGAAAAACTGTTTTTT | CASSVTGAPDEKLFF
TRBJ2-7 | TRBV19 | 14 | NA | NA | TGTGCCAGTAGTGATGACACGGGGACCTACGAGCAGTACTTC | CASSDDTGTYEQYF
TRBJ2-2 | TRBV29-1 | 14 | NA | NA | TGCAGCGTTTGGGGCGGCTCGAACACCGGGGAGCTGTTTTTT | CSVWGGSNTGELFF
TRBJ2-3 | TRBV28 | 13 | NA | NA | TGTGCCAGCAGTTCCCGAGGGGGTGATACGCAGTATTTT | CASSSRGGDTQYF
TRBJ1-2 | TRBV29-1 | 11 | NA | NA | TGCAGCGTTGAGGTAGAGGGTGGCTACACCTTC | CSVEVEGGYTF
TRBJ1-5 | TRBV6-5 | 13 | NA | NA | TGTGCCAGCAGTTCGTATAGCAATCAGCCCCAGCATTTT | CASSSYSNQPQHF
TRBJ1-5 | TRBV30 | 13 | NA | NA | TGTGCCTGGAGCAGAGCAGGGCATCAGCCCCAGCATTTT | CAWSRAGHQPQHF